The present TCR beta chain was sequenced within a study of cytomegalovirus exposure and HLA in healthy donors. General study results and limits: Cytomegalovirus-associated status was assigned to some 160 TCR beta chains. Many donors shared some public TCRs, even though most TCR sequences were rare. Roughly even sequencing depth across donors was the assumption behind the presence/absence analyses.

Researchers ran the PCR with 60 Vbeta and 13 Jbeta primers. Some clones are missing from TCRdb's copy, which holds only in-frame ones; the method was immunoSEQ multiplex PCR. The table lists fewer than 95,000 clones, less than 80% of them singletons. This CDR3 has 15 residues. Trimming took 4 bases from V and 0 from J; bases not matched to a gene: 6. The V gene's germline CDR1 is SGHNT and CDR2 YYREEE (reference sequence). Details on this clone: Its antigen is undetermined.

The chain uses TRBV5-4 and TRBJ1-1; 7 bases fit TRBD1. This TCR was sampled from a woman aged 45-65 years in good health and CMV-seropositive. Sample: PBMCs. In DNA, the CDR3 is TGTGCCAGCAGCCTTAGACAGGGAATGAACACTGAAGCTTTCTTT. Residues: CASSLRQGMNTEAFF.